This TCR beta chain was recovered during a study of blood T cell repertoires in COVID-19. On the study more broadly: COVID-19 samples, acute and convalescent, were from the United States, Italy and Spain. PBMCs, B-cell-depleted T cells, or T cells provided the cDNA or gDNA that made up the material.

The germline CDR1 and CDR2 sequences are SEHNR and FQNEAQ (reference sequence). The CDR3 spans 14 residues. Trimming left V 5 bases short and J 6 bases short, with 16 bases between. Per the original data handling: Researchers report that nucleated cell counts were estimated from reference gene primer amplification. Sequenced by immunoSEQ multiplex PCR; TCRdb stores in-frame clones only, minus some. V and J calls and clone size are copied from that table; D and trimming were computed from the DNA. Found here are over 95,000 clones, around 90% of them singletons; the top ten hold under 6%. This receptor was obtained from a woman in her fifties or sixties with acute or convalescent COVID-19. The chain joins TRBV7-9 to TRBJ1-1, with D possibly matching TRBD1 (5 bases). Input material: peripheral blood. The CDR3 nucleotides are TGTGCCAGCAGCCGGTGGGGGGAGAAGGCTGAAGCTTTCTTT. Amino acids: CASSRWGEKAEAFF.